One and the same sample provided the 27 T cell receptor beta chains below, sequenced in a study of a mutant IDH1 vaccine in newly diagnosed glioma listed by TCRdb under 2021. Antigens of these TCRs are unknown. The library was generated by the immunoSEQ multiplex PCR assay. Not all clones reach the TCRdb copy of this immuneACCESS table, which keeps in-frame sequences only. Checked studies attribute under half of the gap to unresolved V genes and leave the rest unexplained. The sample table lists 35,000 to 55,000 clones, 70% to 85% of them with a count of one. Of the sample, over 2% falls within the top ten clones. This specimen's time point label, per the study, means: week 23, last vaccination. A 20-mer mutant IDH1 peptide at 300 micrograms in Montanide made up each vaccine dose, which was injected subcutaneously together with topical imiquimod. The sample consisted of PBMCs, taken from a glioma patient whose treatment included an IDH1 peptide vaccine. These TCRs come from a woman between 18 and 29 years old with glioma. Some clones in this sample may be carry-over from other donors' samples.

The chain joins TRBV7-2 to TRBJ1-6; a weak D match, TRBD1 (6 bases). The germline V gene has CDR1 SGHTA and CDR2 FQGNSA. The CDR3 consists of 12 residues. V was pared by 2 bases and J by 17 bases, with 13 bases between. The CDR3 DNA is TGTGCCAGCAGCTTAAGTTGGACAGCCATCCACTTT. It translates to CASSLSWTAIHF.

Only one count was recorded for this clone. The J gene is TRBJ2-1, the V gene TRBV27, with D unresolved. Trimming shortened V by 3 bases and J by 4 bases, and 13 bases separated the two germline ends. The CDR3 runs 15 residues. Germline lookup yields CDR1 MNHEY and CDR2 SMNVEV (reference sequence). The CDR3 protein is CASSFIQSAYNEQFF. CDR3 coding DNA: TGTGCCAGCAGTTTTATCCAAAGCGCATACAATGAGCAGTTCTTC.

The DNA of the CDR3 is TGTGCCTGGAGTGTAAGGGGTGAAGCTTTCTTT. Protein: CAWSVRGEAFF. The chain recombines TRBV30 with TRBJ1-1; D is possibly TRBD1 (5 bases). V lost 0 bases to trimming and J lost 7 bases, with 6 bases between them. The CDR3 sequence is 11 residues long. Germline assignment: CDR1 GTSNPN and CDR2 SVGIG (reference sequence).

The chain uses TRBV30 and TRBJ1-1; D is unresolved. The CDR3 is 11 amino acids. The V end lost 4 bases, the J end lost 1 base, and 4 bases lay between the germline ends. Germline V CDR1 and CDR2: GTSNPN, SVGIG (reference sequence). CDR3 in amino acids: CAWTTNTEAFF. The CDR3 DNA reads as TGTGCCTGGACAACGAACACTGAAGCTTTCTTT.

The rearrangement links TRBV6-1 to TRBJ1-4, with unresolved D. V was shortened by 5 bases and J by 3 bases, with 10 bases between the two germline ends. CDR1 is MNHNS, CDR2 SASEGT, per germline. The CDR3 spans 14 residues. CDR3 sequence: CASSLAGSNEKLFF. The DNA for the CDR3 is TGTGCCAGCAGTTTAGCCGGGTCTAATGAAAAACTGTTTTTT.

The gene calls are TRBV19 and TRBJ1-5; 7 bases line up with TRBD1. V dropped 3 bases and J dropped 0; count of bases not matched to a gene: 14. Germline V gene lookup returns CDR1 LNHDA and CDR2 SQIVND (reference sequence). The CDR3 is 19 amino acids. CDR3 protein: CASSMGLGGWLDSNQPQHF. As DNA, the CDR3 is TGTGCCAGTAGTATGGGTTTAGGGGGCTGGCTGGATAGCAATCAGCCCCAGCATTTT.

J is TRBJ1-2 and V is TRBV6-5; D is perhaps TRBD1 (5 bases). CDR1 is MNHEY and CDR2 is SVGAGI in the germline V gene. Deletions cut 6 bases from V and 8 bases from J, with 13 bases between. CDR3 length equals 12 residues. The CDR3 DNA reads TGTGCCAGCAGAGCAGGGCCTTTGGGCTACACCTTC. Its protein product is CASRAGPLGYTF.

This rearrangement joins TRBV5-1 to TRBJ2-7, with 7 bases matching TRBD1. The germline V gene has CDR1 SGHRS and CDR2 YFSETQ. There are 14 residues in the CDR3. V gave up 4 bases and J gave up 0 bases; unmatched junction bases: 4. CDR3 amino acids: CASSERQGSYEQYF. The CDR3, as DNA: TGCGCCAGCAGCGAAAGACAGGGCTCCTACGAGCAGTACTTC.

The gene calls are TRBV7-9 and TRBJ1-1, with TRBD1 matching 9 bases. The junction had 4 bases not matched to a gene; V was cut back by 6 bases and J by 11 bases. This CDR3 contains 11 residues. Germline CDR1 is SEHNR and CDR2 is FQNEAQ (reference sequence). The CDR3 region is CASRFDRGAFF. The CDR3 nucleotides are TGTGCCAGCAGATTTGACAGGGGGGCTTTCTTT. The entire variable domain, with the rest obtained from reference TRBV7-9 and TRBJ1-1, is as follows: DTGVSQNPRHKITKRGQNVTFRCDPISEHNRLYWYRQTLGQGPEFLTYFQNEAQLEKSRLLSDRFSAERPKGSFSTLEIQRTEQGDSAMYLCASRFDRGAFFGQGTRLTVV.

The V call is TRBV7-9, the J call TRBJ1-1, with unresolved D. V lost 2 bases and J 8 bases, leaving 6 bases between the germline ends. The germline gives CDR1 SEHNR, CDR2 FQNEAQ (reference sequence). This CDR3 is built from 11 residues. CDR3 in DNA: TGTGCCAGCAGCTTAAATTTAGAAGCTTTCTTT. This encodes CASSLNLEAFF.

This chain uses TRBV5-6 with TRBJ2-1; 10 bases are a match to TRBD1. The junction had 1 base not matched to a gene; V was cut back by 1 base and J by 3 bases. From germline, CDR1 is SGHDT and CDR2 YYEEEE. This CDR3 is built from 15 residues. CDR3 protein: CASSLRDRGYNEQFF. The CDR3, as DNA: TGTGCCAGCAGCTTGCGGGACAGGGGCTACAATGAGCAGTTCTTC. Based on the CDR3 plus reference TRBV5-6 and TRBJ2-1, the full variable domain is DAGVTQSPTHLIKTRGQQVTLRCSPKSGHDTVSWYQQALGQGPQFIFQYYEEEERQRGNFPDRFSGHQFPNYSSELNVNALLLGDSALYLCASSLRDRGYNEQFFGPGTRLTVL.

The chain links TRBV6-5 to TRBJ2-7; 9 positions agree with TRBD1. Trimming cost V 2 bases and J 2 bases; bases outside gene matches: 4. Germline lookup yields CDR1 MNHEY and CDR2 SVGAGI. The CDR3 is 15 residues long. This CDR3 reads CASSYSRDRAYEQYF. As DNA, the CDR3 is TGTGCCAGCAGTTACAGCCGGGACAGGGCCTACGAGCAGTACTTC.

The chain carries TRBV19 and TRBJ2-1, with TRBD2 matching 8 bases. Germline V lookup: CDR1 LNHDA, CDR2 SQIVND (reference sequence). V shed 9 bases, J shed 5 bases, and the junction held 6 bases outside the gene matches. The CDR3 runs 13 residues. CDR3 residues: CASARLANNEQFF. The CDR3 nucleotides are TGTGCCAGCGCTAGACTAGCGAACAATGAGCAGTTCTTC.

The CDR3 region has the DNA TGTGCCAGCAGCGTAGCGGGCAGCGCCAACACTGAAGCTTTCTTT. Protein product: CASSVAGSANTEAFF. V gene TRBV9 combines with J gene TRBJ1-1; D unresolved. The CDR3 spans 15 residues. Trimming took 0 bases from V and 2 from J, leaving 11 bases between them. CDR1 and CDR2 from the germline V gene are SGDLS and YYNGEE.

This clone has just a few counts. V is TRBV5-6 and J is TRBJ2-2; D unclear. The CDR3 has 15 amino acids. Germline-derived CDR1 and CDR2 are SGHDT and YYEEEE. Trimming took off 2 bases at V and 4 bases at J, with 12 bases between the two ends. The CDR3 DNA reads TGTGCCAGCAGCTTCCCCGGGCTGTTCACCGGGGAGCTGTTTTTT. It yields the protein CASSFPGLFTGELFF.

This clone was detected once. The chain joins TRBV27 to TRBJ2-7, with TRBD1 as a possible D gene (5 bases). Germline loops: CDR1 MNHEY, CDR2 SMNVEV (reference sequence). Trimming stripped 3 bases from V and 2 bases from J, with 11 bases between. The CDR3 is made up of 14 amino acids. The CDR3 spells CASSFGRTPYEQYF. CDR3 nucleotides: TGTGCCAGCAGTTTTGGTAGGACACCCTACGAGCAGTACTTC.

This clone was detected a few times. The CDR3 reads CASSRPGQGFTEAFF. DNA of the CDR3: TGTGCCAGTAGTAGGCCGGGACAAGGGTTTACTGAAGCTTTCTTT. This chain joins TRBV19 and TRBJ1-1; perhaps TRBD1 as D (6 bases). Between the trimmed V and J ends, which lost 4 bases and 5 bases, there was a span of 17 bases. The CDR3 extends over 15 amino acids. Germline V gene lookup returns CDR1 LNHDA and CDR2 SQIVND (reference sequence).

The chain combines TRBV2 with TRBJ1-2; possibly TRBD1 for D (6 bases). Germline CDR1 and CDR2: SNHLY and FYNNEI. The CDR3 contains 15 residues. V lost 6 bases to trimming and J lost 5 bases, with 19 bases between them. CDR3 protein: CASSDTGSPPYGYTF. As DNA, the CDR3 is TGTGCCAGCAGCGATACAGGGTCCCCGCCTTATGGCTACACCTTC.

The gene calls are TRBV6-5 and TRBJ2-3; D is unresolved. Trimming removed 4 bases at V and 1 base at J, with 9 bases between. Germline V gives CDR1 MNHEY, CDR2 SVGAGI. The CDR3 loop spans 14 amino acids. CDR3 bases: TGTGCCAGCAGTTTGATGGTAGGCACAGATACGCAGTATTTT. Amino acid sequence: CASSLMVGTDTQYF.

This chain connects TRBV7-9 to TRBJ1-1; no firm D call. The CDR3 contains 12 residues. Trimming pared 5 bases from V and 6 bases from J, leaving 10 bases between. CDR1 and CDR2 from the germline V gene are SEHNR and FQNEAQ (reference sequence). The CDR3 DNA is TGTGCCAGCAGCCCGGGATGGGCTGAAGCTTTCTTT. Translation gives CASSPGWAEAFF.

This chain links TRBV7-9 with TRBJ2-7, with 9 bases that match TRBD2. Losses at the gene ends were 5 bases for V and 7 bases for J; bases not matched to a gene: 15. The CDR3 has 16 amino acids. CDR1 SEHNR and CDR2 FQNEAQ come from the germline V gene (reference sequence). CDR3 sequence (DNA): TGTGCCAGCAGCCTAGTTTTAGCGGGAGTCCCTCAGGAGCAGTACTTC. It yields the protein CASSLVLAGVPQEQYF.

The chain recombines TRBV15 with TRBJ2-3; the D gene is possibly TRBD1 (6 bases). Germline CDR1 reads LNHNV; CDR2 reads YYDKDF (reference sequence). CDR3 length equals 16 residues. V was trimmed by 1 base and J by 0 bases, leaving 11 bases between them. The DNA for the CDR3 is TGTGCCACCAGCAGAGGGGCAGGGGCTAGCACAGATACGCAGTATTTT. Translating it yields CATSRGAGASTDTQYF.

The genes are TRBV19 and TRBJ2-2; perhaps D is TRBD1 or TRBD2 (5 bases each). With 0 bases removed from V and 6 bases from J, the gap between germline ends came to 17 bases. The CDR3 runs to 17 residues. Germline CDR1 reads LNHDA; CDR2 reads SQIVND (reference sequence). CDR3 nucleotides: TGTGCCAGTAGTATAGACACGGGACGGAAAAGGGCCGGGGAGCTGTTTTTT. Translating it yields CASSIDTGRKRAGELFF.

This chain connects TRBV14 to TRBJ2-7; D is possibly TRBD1 (5 bases). There are 14 residues in the CDR3. The germline CDR1 and CDR2 sequences are SGHDN and FVKESK. Trimming stripped 2 bases from V and 3 bases from J, with 11 bases between. The CDR3 loop is CASSQQGLGYEQYF. DNA of the CDR3: TGTGCCAGCAGCCAACAGGGTCTGGGCTACGAGCAGTACTTC.

The genes are TRBV2 and TRBJ2-7; 12 bases match TRBD2. Per the germline V gene, CDR1 is SNHLY and CDR2 is FYNNEI. The CDR3 has 14 residues. V dropped 6 bases and J dropped 6; count of bases not matched to a gene: 6. CDR3 amino acids: CASRGLAGQTEQYF. CDR3 nucleotides: TGTGCCAGCAGGGGACTAGCGGGCCAAACCGAGCAGTACTTC.

The V and J genes are TRBV7-2 and TRBJ2-3; TRBD2 aligns across 11 bases. This CDR3 region has 14 residues. The germline CDR1 and CDR2 sequences are SGHTA and FQGNSA. Trimming at V came to 5 bases and at J to 6 bases, leaving 4 bases not matched to a gene. CDR3: CASSLGLAGDTQYF. The CDR3 DNA reads TGTGCCAGCAGCCTTGGACTAGCGGGTGATACGCAGTATTTT.

The rearrangement links TRBV30 to TRBJ2-5; a possible D gene is TRBD1 (5 bases). Germline V gives CDR1 GTSNPN, CDR2 SVGIG (reference sequence). This CDR3 comprises 15 residues. V was pared by 1 base and J by 2 bases, with 14 bases between. CDR3 nucleotide sequence: TGTGCCTGGAGTGATGGGGCAGATTTTCAAGAGACCCAGTACTTC. This translates into CAWSDGADFQETQYF.